These T cell receptor beta chains were read from a single sample in a study of human T cells and chemical hapten exposure. TCRdb itself ran the RACE reads through MiXCR, one entry per CDR3 protein. The data hold more than 90,000 distinct CDR3 sequences, with about 10% observed a single time. The sample in question was whole blood, obtained in connection with sensitization to the hapten diphenylcyclopropenone (DPC). The receptors derive from a woman between 35 and 50 years old with alopecia areata. Some clones in this sample may be carry-over from other donors' samples. The conserved cysteine and the conserved F or W are not part of the CDR3 here.

J,V,CDR3
TRBJ2-5,TRBV7-2,ASSLPRAGQTQY
TRBJ2-6,TRBV11-2,ASSAQGAGANVLT
TRBJ2-5,TRBV18,ASSQKETQY
TRBJ2-7,TRBV6-5,ASSYSRLGYNEQY
TRBJ2-3,TRBV6-2/TRBV6-3,ASSYGAGWGTDTQY
TRBJ2-2,TRBV5-1,ASSGGQGSVNTGELF
TRBJ1-2,TRBV7-2,ASSLANYGFYGYT
TRBJ1-5,TRBV7-2,ASSFRDQPQH
TRBJ2-2,TRBV28,ASSPHRGSGNTGELF
TRBJ1-2,TRBV6-2/TRBV6-3,ASSYSSRGDYGYT
TRBJ1-1,TRBV12-3/TRBV12-4,ASRKQGFTEAF
TRBJ2-7,TRBV29-1,SVESPQGGYEQY
TRBJ2-7,TRBV27,ASSPVGPNSYEQY
TRBJ2-2,TRBV29-1,SVEGRGTNTGELF
TRBJ2-6,TRBV11-3,ASSPPGPGANVLT
TRBJ2-7,TRBV10-3,AISERAGAEGY
TRBJ2-2,TRBV19,ASSTAATPNTGELF
TRBJ2-2,TRBV30,AWRRTSTESGELF
TRBJ1-6,TRBV7-9,ASSFGESPYNSPLH
TRBJ1-5,TRBV15,ATKTGGSNQPQH
TRBJ1-1,TRBV12-5,ATKTLNTEAF
TRBJ2-2,TRBV18,ASSPTQASTGELF
TRBJ2-4,TRBV3-1,ASSQADGTSQY
TRBJ1-5,TRBV7-2,ASSLSLSGQSNQPQH
TRBJ1-1,TRBV10-3,AISAGTGSVHLAEAF
TRBJ2-7,TRBV28,ASSPGTFSYEQY
TRBJ2-1,TRBV7-9,ASSLATSHEQF
TRBJ2-1,TRBV10-3,AISPDWEQF
TRBJ1-4,TRBV19,ASSILNEKLF
TRBJ2-7,TRBV6-6,ASMVGGAYEQY
TRBJ2-2,TRBV7-2,ASSQERRRTGELF
TRBJ1-2,TRBV2,ASLRLGTNYGYT
TRBJ1-5,TRBV20-1,SARDSESNQPQH
TRBJ1-5,TRBV5-1,ASSLRPDGNQPQH
TRBJ2-4,TRBV3-2,ASSQDLSGLAKNIQY
TRBJ1-4,TRBV18,ASSPRQGDEKLF
TRBJ2-3,TRBV14,ASSQDFSTIGTQY
TRBJ1-5,TRBV15,ATSEDRGRLPQH
TRBJ1-1,TRBV24-1,ATSDGGQGDTEAF
TRBJ2-1,TRBV5-1,ASSFLIAGGPEQF
TRBJ2-5,TRBV28,ASSLRGTGLIGVETQY
TRBJ2-1,TRBV28,ASVASSGLYSGYNEQF
TRBJ2-2,TRBV5-1,ASSLGDPFGGELF
TRBJ2-7,TRBV7-8,ASSLAKAQGRAKY
TRBJ2-4,TRBV27,ASSFTAKNIQY
TRBJ1-6,TRBV4-3,ASSQVPGGSDNSPLH
TRBJ2-3,TRBV28,ASLEDREGTDTQY
TRBJ1-6,TRBV7-2,ASSLTRGNSPLH
TRBJ1-1,TRBV12-5,ASGLVLGTVNTEAF
TRBJ2-3,TRBV19,ASSGLRTDTQY
TRBJ2-1,TRBV28,AAGTFYNEQF
TRBJ2-4,TRBV7-9,ASSRTGAKNIQY
TRBJ1-3,TRBV25-1,ASSSTGAKGYTIY